What follows describes a single T cell receptor beta chain. Its antigen remains unknown. This entry is derived from a study of T cell clones after liver transplantation. General study points: Migration into the graft, not deletion, may explain lost graft donor-reactive T cells. Small, mixed patient groups and varying post-transplant times limit these conclusions.

The germline gives CDR1 PRHDT, CDR2 FYEKMQ (reference sequence). The CDR3 extends over 14 amino acids. V lost 4 bases and J lost 0, with 8 bases in between. Libraries were prepared by immunoSEQ multiplex PCR; TCRdb keeps only in-frame clonotypes and omits some of them. The profile shows about 9,200 clones, around four fifths of them singletons. The sequence was obtained from a human patient who received a liver transplant. Some of the T cells may derive from the graft donor. V is TRBV13 and J is TRBJ2-3; unclear D gene. This specimen was CD8+ T cells from blood, taken at the 22-month timepoint. The CDR3 nucleotides read TGTGCCAGCAGCTACGAGACTAGCACAGATACGCAGTATTTT. Translation: CASSYETSTDTQYF.